The present entry profiles one TCR beta chain with its context. The CDR3 has 15 amino acids. Trimming removed 3 bases at V and 7 bases at J, with 18 bases between. The germline V gene encodes CDR1 LGHDT and CDR2 YNNKEL (reference sequence). The data were produced by immunoSEQ multiplex PCR, yet TCRdb's version contains in-frame clones alone and is incomplete. This table has over 150,000 clones, 81% appearing once. These data belong to a study of blood T cell repertoires in COVID-19. Overall study context: Acute-phase and convalescent COVID-19 samples originated in the United States, Italy and Spain. PBMCs, B-cell-depleted T cells, or T cells were the source of the cDNA or gDNA that made up the material.

The chain has TRBV3-1 (or the pseudogene TRBV3-2) and TRBJ1-2; D possibly corresponds to TRBD1 (6 bases). This sequence was found in an elderly woman with COVID-19, enrolled during active disease. The specimen was peripheral blood. In DNA, the CDR3 is TGTGCCAGCAGCCACGGATACAGGGAAATCTCTGGCTACACCTTC. It translates to CASSHGYREISGYTF.